The 18 T cell receptor beta chains in this list originate from one sample, sequenced in a study of OX40 agonist ivuxolimab in advanced cancers. Sequencing was performed with immunoSEQ multiplex PCR; in TCRdb, only in-frame clones are kept and a portion is missing. The sample lists about 31,000 clones, 75% to 85% occurring once. Material: CD4+ or CD8+ T cells sorted from blood, obtained in a trial of the OX40 agonist ivuxolimab. These receptors were collected from an adult with an advanced solid tumor such as melanoma, head and neck, liver or kidney cancer.

This clone showed up just once. The J gene is TRBJ1-3, the V gene TRBV7-2; TRBD1 matches at 7 bases. CDR1 SGHTA and CDR2 FQGNSA come from the germline V gene. V shed 5 bases and J 4 bases; nucleotides not matched to a gene: 8. The CDR3 consists of 15 residues. The CDR3 spells CASSRDSRPGNTIYF. The DNA of the CDR3 is TGTGCCAGCAGCCGGGACAGCCGGCCGGGAAACACCATATATTTT. Looking up the rest from reference TRBV7-2 and TRBJ1-3 gives the full variable domain: GAGVSQSPSNKVTEKGKDVELRCDPISGHTALYWYRQSLGQGLEFLIYFQGNSAPDKSGLPSDRFSAERTGGSVSTLTIQRTQQEDSAVYLCASSRDSRPGNTIYFGEGSWLTVV.

This sequence joins TRBV7-9 and TRBJ2-5; the D gene is possibly TRBD1 (6 bases). Trimming took 5 bases from V and 0 from J, leaving 19 bases between them. The CDR3 loop spans 17 amino acids. Germline-derived CDR1 and CDR2 are SEHNR and FQNEAQ (reference sequence). The CDR3 DNA is TGTGCCAGCAGCCCCAACACAGGGTCGGGGTACCAAGAGACCCAGTACTTC. Its protein is CASSPNTGSGYQETQYF.

The chain is built from TRBV9 and TRBJ2-7; D is possibly TRBD2 (6 bases). This CDR3 comprises 16 residues. The germline CDR1 and CDR2 sequences are SGDLS and YYNGEE. Trimming took off 4 bases at V and 5 bases at J, with 22 bases between the two ends. The CDR3 spells CASSSSGWRGPDEQYF. In DNA, the CDR3 is TGTGCCAGCAGCTCCTCCGGGTGGAGGGGCCCGGACGAGCAGTACTTC.

The chain combines TRBV5-6 with TRBJ2-5; D is ambiguous. This CDR3 has 13 amino acids. Germline CDR1 reads SGHDT; CDR2 reads YYEEEE. V shed 0 bases and J shed 3 bases, with 6 bases lying between them. The DNA for the CDR3 is TGTGCCAGCAGCTTGGTTACAGAAGAGACCCAGTACTTC. Protein: CASSLVTEETQYF.

V usage is TRBV6-1 and J usage is TRBJ1-3, with D perhaps TRBD1 (6 bases). The ends were cut back, 0 bases at V and 0 bases at J, with 9 bases in the middle. CDR1 is MNHNS, CDR2 SASEGT, per germline. The CDR3 runs to 16 residues. This CDR3 reads CASSEARDTSGNTIYF. The CDR3 nucleotides are TGTGCCAGCAGTGAAGCTCGGGACACCTCTGGAAACACCATATATTTT.

The rearrangement joins TRBV14 to TRBJ2-1; TRBD2 matches 9 bases. Trimming removed 2 bases from V and 4 bases from J; junction bases left unmatched: 3. Germline V gene sequence: CDR1 SGHDN, CDR2 FVKESK. This CDR3 has 15 residues. CDR3 nucleotides: TGTGCCAGCAGCCAACTAGCGGGGATGTACAATGAGCAGTTCTTC. Encoded protein: CASSQLAGMYNEQFF.

V usage is TRBV7-2 and J usage is TRBJ2-5; D is possibly TRBD1 or TRBD2 (5 bases each). The length of the CDR3 is 14 residues. Germline-derived CDR1 and CDR2 are SGHTA and FQGNSA. Trimming left V 5 bases short and J 7 bases short, with 17 bases between. CDR3 bases: TGTGCCAGCAGCCCAGAAGGGACCGCCGGGACCCAGTACTTC. Amino acid sequence: CASSPEGTAGTQYF. Drawing the rest from reference TRBV7-2 and TRBJ2-5, the complete variable domain is GAGVSQSPSNKVTEKGKDVELRCDPISGHTALYWYRQSLGQGLEFLIYFQGNSAPDKSGLPSDRFSAERTGGSVSTLTIQRTQQEDSAVYLCASSPEGTAGTQYFGPGTRLLVL.

The chain links TRBV4-2 to TRBJ2-6, with 7 bases lining up with TRBD1. Germline CDR1 and CDR2: LGHNA and YNFKEQ. This CDR3 spans 17 amino acids. Germline trimming cut 0 bases from V and 2 bases from J; bases unmatched to any gene: 4. The CDR3, as DNA: TGTGCCAGCAGCCAAGATGGGACAGCTACTGGGGCCAACGTCCTGACTTTC. Its translation: CASSQDGTATGANVLTF.

This chain joins TRBV7-6 and TRBJ2-4, with D tentatively TRBD2 (6 bases). The V end lost 4 bases, the J end lost 3 bases, and 16 bases lay between the germline ends. Germline CDR1 and CDR2: SGHVS and FNYEAQ. CDR3 length: 16 amino acids. CDR3 sequence (DNA): TGTGCCAGCAGCTCAGGGACTCGTAAAGGCAAAAACATTCAGTACTTC. Translation: CASSSGTRKGKNIQYF. Based on the CDR3 plus reference TRBV7-6 and TRBJ2-4, the full variable domain is GAGVSQSPRYKVTKRGQDVALRCDPISGHVSLYWYRQALGQGPEFLTYFNYEAQQDKSGLPNDRFSAERPEGSISTLTIQRTEQRDSAMYRCASSSGTRKGKNIQYFGAGTRLSVL.

V gene TRBV5-3 combines with J gene TRBJ2-7; either TRBD1 or TRBD2 may fit D (5 bases each). TRBV5-3 is an ORF, with its function uncertain. CDR3 length equals 14 residues. V gave up 5 bases and J gave up 2 bases, with 14 bases separating them. The CDR3 bases are TGTGCCAGAAGTGGGGCCGGGGAGACCTACGAGCAGTACTTC. Protein: CARSGAGETYEQYF.

The gene calls are TRBV19 and TRBJ2-3; 8 bases match TRBD2. The junction had 5 bases not matched to a gene; V was cut back by 6 bases and J by 0 bases. CDR1 and CDR2 (germline): LNHDA, SQIVND (reference sequence). This CDR3 comprises 15 residues. The CDR3 reads CASSLGGGSTDTQYF. CDR3 coding DNA: TGTGCCAGTAGCCTCGGGGGGGGAAGCACAGATACGCAGTATTTT. The full variable domain, with the rest looked up from reference TRBV19 and TRBJ2-3, is DGGITQSPKYLFRKEGQNVTLSCEQNLNHDAMYWYRQDPGQGLRLIYYSQIVNDFQKGDIAEGYSVSREKKESFPLTVTSAQKNPTAFYLCASSLGGGSTDTQYFGPGTRLTVL.

The V gene is TRBV2, the J gene TRBJ1-2; TRBD1 matches 7 bases. CDR1 is SNHLY and CDR2 is FYNNEI in the germline V gene. The CDR3 runs to 14 residues. The V segment lost 5 bases and the J segment 1 base; nucleotides outside the gene matches: 4. DNA of the CDR3: TGTGCCAGCAGTACCGGGACAGTTAACTATGGCTACACCTTC. It specifies CASSTGTVNYGYTF.

CDR3 in DNA: TGTACCCTCGGGAGTAGACAAGAGACCCAGTACTTC. Translation: CTLGSRQETQYF. The chain links TRBV7-9 to TRBJ2-5; weak D call: TRBD2 (6 bases). The CDR3 spans 12 residues. Germline assignment: CDR1 SEHNR and CDR2 FQNEAQ (reference sequence).

This clone was counted only a few times. The rearrangement joins TRBV4-3 to TRBJ2-3; 10 bases match TRBD1. Germline CDR1 and CDR2: LGHNA and YSLEER. V shed 1 base, J shed 6 bases, and the junction held 10 bases outside the gene matches. This CDR3 contains 17 residues. The CDR3 loop is CASSQAPAGQGGDTQYF. CDR3 nucleotide sequence: TGCGCCAGCAGCCAAGCCCCAGCAGGACAGGGGGGCGATACGCAGTATTTT.

This clone came up once. V usage is TRBV6-5 and J usage is TRBJ2-7; tentatively, D is TRBD2 (5 bases). Germline-derived CDR1 and CDR2 are MNHEY and SVGAGI. This CDR3 region has 14 residues. The V and J ends lost 4 bases and 4 bases respectively, with 14 bases between them. The CDR3 DNA reads TGTGCCAGCAGTTTTCGGACTTCCCTTTACGAGCAGTACTTC. Its protein product is CASSFRTSLYEQYF.

The gene calls are TRBV29-1 and TRBJ1-3, with D perhaps matching TRBD1 (5 bases). Germline V gene data show CDR1 as SQVTM and CDR2 as ANQGSEA. Deletions cut 1 base from V and 1 base from J, with 11 bases between. The CDR3 extends over 15 amino acids. The CDR3 here is CSVEATVGSGNTIYF. In DNA form, the CDR3 reads TGCAGCGTTGAAGCGACAGTGGGGTCTGGAAACACCATATATTTT. The whole variable domain, remainder taken from reference TRBV29-1 and TRBJ1-3, is SAVISQKPSRDICQRGTSLTIQCQVDSQVTMMFWYRQQPGQSLTLIATANQGSEATYESGFVIDKFPISRPNLTFSTLTVSNMSPEDSSIYLCSVEATVGSGNTIYFGEGSWLTVV.

This clone has a single count. The chain employs TRBV4-2 and TRBJ1-1; tentatively, D is TRBD1 (6 bases). The ends were cut back, 0 bases at V and 12 bases at J, with 11 bases in the middle. The CDR3 length is 12 residues. The germline V gene has CDR1 LGHNA and CDR2 YNFKEQ. The CDR3, as DNA: TGTGCCAGCAGCCAAGAGGATCGGGGGCCTTTCTTT. As protein: CASSQEDRGPFF.

The table lists this clone with a few counts. CDR3 sequence reads: CASSKQGMGGYTF. CDR3 nucleotides: TGTGCCAGCAGCAAACAGGGGATGGGTGGCTACACCTTC. The genes are TRBV7-9 and TRBJ1-2; 7 nucleotides line up with TRBD1. The CDR3 sequence is 13 residues long. V gave up 5 bases and J gave up 7 bases; unmatched junction bases: 7. Germline V CDR1 and CDR2: SEHNR, FQNEAQ (reference sequence).